A selection of T cell receptor beta chains follows, all from one sample in a study of CD8 T cells in cerebrospinal fluid in Alzheimer's disease. TCRdb re-called the 10x single-cell sequencing reads and gives one entry per CDR3 protein, without DNA. Its table lists approximately 550 distinct CDR3 sequences. The sequenced sample consisted of cerebrospinal fluid. These receptors all stem from a human donor with Parkinson's disease. The CDR3 runs from the conserved cysteine through the conserved F or W. The order of the fields is J gene, clone size, CDR3 length, V gene, CDR3 protein. The size entry is marked missing in some rows and otherwise reads once, few, many or a size class.

j_gene: TRBJ2-2
abundance: large
len: 15
v_gene: TRBV29-1
CDR3aa: CSVGRGSGSAGELFF

j_gene: TRBJ2-3
abundance: large
len: 14
v_gene: TRBV5-1
CDR3aa: CASSSGTRSDTQYF

j_gene: TRBJ2-6
abundance: large
len: 14
v_gene: TRBV4-3
CDR3aa: CASSIGSGANVLTF

j_gene: TRBJ2-5
abundance: large
len: 16
v_gene: TRBV2
CDR3aa: CASSATSGASQETQYF

j_gene: TRBJ2-1
abundance: large
len: 15
v_gene: TRBV4-1
CDR3aa: CASSQEKGSYNEQFF

j_gene: TRBJ2-6
abundance: large
len: 18
v_gene: TRBV11-3
CDR3aa: CASSSRTGGVSGANVLTF

j_gene: TRBJ2-7
abundance: large
len: 14
v_gene: TRBV14
CDR3aa: CASSQAGTTGEQYF

j_gene: TRBJ2-3
abundance: medium-sized
len: 17
v_gene: TRBV6-2/TRBV6-3
CDR3aa: CASSYPLGGRVSDTQYF

j_gene: TRBJ2-3
abundance: medium-sized
len: 16
v_gene: TRBV6-1
CDR3aa: CASSAIAGGGADTQYF

j_gene: TRBJ1-1
abundance: large
len: 16
v_gene: TRBV21-1
CDR3aa: CASSTGAGPMNTEAFF

j_gene: TRBJ2-7
abundance: large
len: 15
v_gene: TRBV6-5
CDR3aa: CASSYLGQGAYEQYF

j_gene: TRBJ2-1
abundance: -
len: 17
v_gene: TRBV7-3
CDR3aa: CASSLYMRGGANNEQFF

j_gene: TRBJ1-3
abundance: -
len: 15
v_gene: TRBV9
CDR3aa: CASSPQTGTRNTIYF

j_gene: TRBJ2-7
abundance: medium-sized
len: 13
v_gene: TRBV9
CDR3aa: CAHLGLSSHEQYF

j_gene: TRBJ1-3
abundance: large
len: 17
v_gene: TRBV3-1
CDR3aa: CASSLPSDGLRRNTIYF

j_gene: TRBJ1-2
abundance: large
len: 14
v_gene: TRBV7-9
CDR3aa: CASRYEGTGEGYTF

j_gene: TRBJ2-1
abundance: large
len: 18
v_gene: TRBV12-5
CDR3aa: CASGLPQGAYKESNEQFF

j_gene: TRBJ2-7
abundance: medium-sized
len: 15
v_gene: TRBV6-2/TRBV6-3
CDR3aa: CASSPLAESSYEQYF

j_gene: TRBJ2-2
abundance: large
len: 14
v_gene: TRBV24-1
CDR3aa: CATSDLVNTGELFF

j_gene: TRBJ1-1
abundance: large
len: 15
v_gene: TRBV18
CDR3aa: CASSQTTTGRSEAFF

j_gene: TRBJ2-7
abundance: large
len: 14
v_gene: TRBV12-3/TRBV12-4
CDR3aa: CASSSLAGSYEQYF

j_gene: TRBJ1-2
abundance: medium-sized
len: 14
v_gene: TRBV5-1
CDR3aa: CASSLARGGDGYTF

j_gene: TRBJ1-1
abundance: large
len: 13
v_gene: TRBV4-3
CDR3aa: CASSPVGGRKAFF

j_gene: TRBJ2-3
abundance: medium-sized
len: 15
v_gene: TRBV29-1
CDR3aa: CSAGPFGGGTDTQYF

j_gene: TRBJ2-7
abundance: medium-sized
len: 14
v_gene: TRBV19
CDR3aa: CASSIAVWGYEQYF

j_gene: TRBJ2-5
abundance: large
len: 15
v_gene: TRBV6-2/TRBV6-3
CDR3aa: CASSYHTSGGETQYF

j_gene: TRBJ1-6
abundance: large
len: 13
v_gene: TRBV11-2
CDR3aa: CASSQDRLTPLHF

j_gene: TRBJ2-1
abundance: large
len: 17
v_gene: TRBV6-5
CDR3aa: CASSYRAPGWEVDEQFF

j_gene: TRBJ1-2
abundance: medium-sized
len: 16
v_gene: TRBV10-1
CDR3aa: CASSESRGRFLYGYTF

j_gene: TRBJ2-7
abundance: large
len: 16
v_gene: TRBV12-3/TRBV12-4
CDR3aa: CASSNNPGLAEYEQYF

j_gene: TRBJ1-5
abundance: medium-sized
len: 12
v_gene: TRBV19
CDR3aa: CASSIPGQPQHF

j_gene: TRBJ2-3
abundance: large
len: 15
v_gene: TRBV6-6
CDR3aa: CASSYQEADTDTQYF

j_gene: TRBJ1-6
abundance: large
len: 15
v_gene: TRBV20-1
CDR3aa: CSAHLAGQENSPLHF

j_gene: TRBJ2-7
abundance: large
len: 15
v_gene: TRBV28
CDR3aa: CASSPARDRVYEQYF

j_gene: TRBJ1-1
abundance: large
len: 15
v_gene: TRBV11-1
CDR3aa: CASSHSGTGNTEAFF

j_gene: TRBJ1-2
abundance: medium-sized
len: 12
v_gene: TRBV6-2/TRBV6-3
CDR3aa: CASSTQYYGYTF

j_gene: TRBJ2-7
abundance: large
len: 12
v_gene: TRBV11-1
CDR3aa: CASSLSQYEQYF

j_gene: TRBJ2-7
abundance: large
len: 15
v_gene: TRBV7-8
CDR3aa: CASSPGTSSTYEQYF

j_gene: TRBJ1-4
abundance: large
len: 14
v_gene: TRBV9
CDR3aa: CASSVDPINEKLFF

j_gene: TRBJ1-5
abundance: large
len: 15
v_gene: TRBV28
CDR3aa: CASSLRTGGVQPQHF

j_gene: TRBJ2-5
abundance: large
len: 17
v_gene: TRBV27
CDR3aa: CASSLKFGGTLQETQYF

j_gene: TRBJ2-6
abundance: large
len: 16
v_gene: TRBV25-1
CDR3aa: CASSEDTFRGANVLTF

j_gene: TRBJ2-1
abundance: large
len: 13
v_gene: TRBV5-1
CDR3aa: CASSARLANEQFF

j_gene: TRBJ1-2
abundance: large
len: 15
v_gene: TRBV7-2
CDR3aa: CASSPYLTGNYGYTF

j_gene: TRBJ1-6
abundance: large
len: 18
v_gene: TRBV7-8
CDR3aa: CASSLTQTVVSYNSPLHF

j_gene: TRBJ2-5
abundance: large
len: 13
v_gene: TRBV11-2
CDR3aa: CASSPGTEETQYF

j_gene: TRBJ2-3
abundance: large
len: 17
v_gene: TRBV7-2
CDR3aa: CASSQRQKRGYTDTQYF

j_gene: TRBJ2-7
abundance: large
len: 12
v_gene: TRBV27
CDR3aa: CASSGDSYEQYF

j_gene: TRBJ2-7
abundance: large
len: 14
v_gene: TRBV7-2
CDR3aa: CASSFSTGSYEQYF

j_gene: TRBJ1-2
abundance: medium-sized
len: 14
v_gene: TRBV5-1
CDR3aa: CASSIWDRSYGYTF

j_gene: TRBJ2-7
abundance: large
len: 18
v_gene: TRBV7-8
CDR3aa: CASSLARSGQAISYEQYF

j_gene: TRBJ1-1
abundance: large
len: 13
v_gene: TRBV6-4
CDR3aa: CASSVDMNTEAFF

j_gene: TRBJ2-3
abundance: medium-sized
len: 15
v_gene: TRBV20-1
CDR3aa: CSAQRGAGGTDTQYF

j_gene: TRBJ1-5
abundance: medium-sized
len: 12
v_gene: TRBV11-2
CDR3aa: CASSFRDQPQHF

j_gene: TRBJ2-4
abundance: large
len: 18
v_gene: TRBV6-2/TRBV6-3
CDR3aa: CASLERLAGGPAKNIQYF

j_gene: TRBJ1-2
abundance: medium-sized
len: 12
v_gene: TRBV27
CDR3aa: CATSGPGGDYTF

j_gene: TRBJ1-5
abundance: -
len: 15
v_gene: TRBV19
CDR3aa: CASSSIQGSIGFRDF

j_gene: TRBJ1-3
abundance: medium-sized
len: 15
v_gene: TRBV6-6
CDR3aa: CASILGGRTGNTIYF